This TCR beta chain appears in the sequencing data of a study of identifying expanded T cells in peripheral blood. Profiling relied on immunoSEQ multiplex PCR, and the TCRdb table lists in-frame clones only, not all of them. The sample holds under 150,000 clones; about 80% are singletons and the top ten take 2.5% to 4%. The CDR3 spans 15 residues. Germline lookup yields CDR1 SGHTS and CDR2 YDEGEE. Trimming took 3 bases from V and 5 from J, leaving 16 bases between them. This chain links TRBV5-8 with TRBJ2-3; weak D call: TRBD2 (6 bases). The specimen sequenced was blood. The receptor's source is a person between 18 and 69 years old in good health. The CDR3 here is CASSWATRPGDTQYF. The CDR3 DNA reads as TGTGCCAGCAGCTGGGCGACTAGACCGGGAGATACGCAGTATTTT.